This T cell receptor beta chain was sequenced in a study of PD-1 blockade in mismatch repair-deficient tumors. Findings of the study overall: Tumor-resident clones, often undetectable pretreatment in blood, expanded then contracted after pembrolizumab.

Clones were read by immunoSEQ multiplex PCR, and TCRdb kept only the in-frame ones, dropping some. The data contain around 130,000 clones, 88% of them singletons. With regard to this clone: The antigen remains undetermined.

This CDR3 region has 14 residues. Germline CDR1 is MDHEN and CDR2 is SYDVKM. The V and J ends lost 5 bases and 1 base respectively, with 9 bases between them. Every patient had mismatch repair deficiency by PCR or immunohistochemistry. The TCR-sequenced patients were a few responders to pembrolizumab. The gene calls are TRBV28 and TRBJ1-5; a weak D match, TRBD1 (5 bases). This sample comprised peripheral blood, obtained about 17 months after starting pembrolizumab. This sequence was found in an adult with mismatch repair-deficient cancer. CDR3 nucleotides: TGTGCCAGCAGTCCGGGACTCAGCAATCAGCCCCAGCATTTT. Translated: CASSPGLSNQPQHF.